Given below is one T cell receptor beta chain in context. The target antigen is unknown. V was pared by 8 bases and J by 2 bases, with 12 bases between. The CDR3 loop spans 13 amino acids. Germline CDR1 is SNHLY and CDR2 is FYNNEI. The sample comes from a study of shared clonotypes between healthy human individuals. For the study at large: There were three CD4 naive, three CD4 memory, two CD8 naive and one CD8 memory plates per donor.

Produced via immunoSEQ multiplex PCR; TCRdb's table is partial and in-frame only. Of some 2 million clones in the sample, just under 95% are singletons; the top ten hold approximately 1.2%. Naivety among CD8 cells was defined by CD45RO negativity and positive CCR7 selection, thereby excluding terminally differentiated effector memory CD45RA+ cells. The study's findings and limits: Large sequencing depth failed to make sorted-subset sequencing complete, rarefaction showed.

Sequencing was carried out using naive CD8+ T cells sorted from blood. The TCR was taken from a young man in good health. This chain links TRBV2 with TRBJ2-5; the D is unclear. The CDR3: CASVRHTQETQYF. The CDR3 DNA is TGTGCCAGCGTACGACATACACAAGAGACCCAGTACTTC.